The clone carrying this TCR beta chain was detected a few times. This record comes from a study of cytomegalovirus exposure and HLA in healthy donors. PCR primers comprised 60 Vbeta and 13 Jbeta primers. The data were produced by immunoSEQ multiplex PCR, yet TCRdb's version contains in-frame clones alone and is incomplete. This repertoire shows around 210,000 clones, over 65% found once; its top ten account for nearly 3%. Sequencing used PBMCs. The receptor was derived from a woman aged 25 to 45 in good health and CMV-seronegative.

As DNA, the CDR3 is TGTGCCTGGGGGACAGGGTGGGGTAGTGGCTACACCTTC. This codes for CAWGTGWGSGYTF. This chain uses TRBV30 with TRBJ1-2, with 9 bases aligning to TRBD1. Per germline, CDR1 GTSNPN and CDR2 SVGIG (reference sequence). V was pared by 5 bases and J by 7 bases, with 8 bases of the junction left unmatched. The CDR3 has 13 residues.